The 30 T cell receptor beta chains listed next were all sequenced from one sample in a study of blood T cells in healthy people across ages. Alongside a J-beta primer mix, a sample-barcoded 5' primer served in a second PCR lasting roughly 6 to 11 cycles. TCRdb redid the calling of the 5' RACE reads with MiXCR, one entry per CDR3 protein. The table records roughly 1.5 million distinct CDR3 sequences, approximately 39% of them present only once. The sequencing sample was made of blood. The receptor set was obtained from a woman younger than 30 in good health.

The sample holds a few counts of this clonotype. J is TRBJ2-7 and V is TRBV5-1; D may be TRBD1 (6 bases). This CDR3 region has 15 residues. Trimming removed 0 bases from V and 3 bases from J, with 13 bases in between. Germline V gene lookup returns CDR1 SGHRS and CDR2 YFSETQ. The CDR3 DNA follows: TGCGCCAGCAGCTTGGACTCGGCAGGGGTCTACGAGCAGTACTTC. Residues: CASSLDSAGVYEQYF.

The V gene is TRBV6-2 or TRBV6-3, the J gene TRBJ2-5, with a possible D match to TRBD2 (5 bases). Germline-derived CDR1 and CDR2 are MNHEY and SVGEGT. The CDR3 loop spans 15 amino acids. The germline V and J ends were trimmed by 0 bases and 11 bases, with 19 bases remaining between them. The CDR3 DNA reads TGTGCCAGCAGTTACTCGGGAGCCTCCTACAATGAGCAGTACTTC. As protein: CASSYSGASYNEQYF.

This clonotype has just a few counts. This chain uses TRBV20-1 with TRBJ1-5; D is ambiguous. Trimming removed 5 bases at V and 0 bases at J, with 14 bases between. This CDR3 is 15 amino acids long. Germline lookup yields CDR1 DFQATT and CDR2 SNEGSKA (reference sequence). CDR3 DNA: TGCAGTGCTCCTTCAGGACTCCGTAGCAATCAGCCCCAGCATTTT. Its translation is CSAPSGLRSNQPQHF.

The J gene is TRBJ2-4, the V gene TRBV6-2 or TRBV6-3; 7 positions agree with TRBD2. The J call may be faulty, since TRBJ2-7 better matches the DNA end. The V gene's germline CDR1 is MNHEY and CDR2 SVGEGT. CDR3 length: 14 residues. CDR3 nucleotides: TGTGCCAGCAGTTACCCGGGGACTAACTACGAGCAGTACTTC. Protein product: CASSYPGTNYEQYF.

For the CDR3, the DNA is TGTGCCAGCAGCTTATCTGGGGCGCCCCAGCATTTT. It specifies CASSLSGAPQHF. The chain links TRBV7-2 to TRBJ1-5, with D possibly being TRBD1 (5 bases). The germline CDR1 and CDR2 sequences are SGHTA and FQGNSA. The CDR3 is 12 amino acids. V was cut by 2 bases and J by 9 bases, with 8 bases left in between. Variable domain in full (rest from reference TRBV7-2 and TRBJ1-5): GAGVSQSPSNKVTEKGKDVELRCDPISGHTALYWYRQSLGQGLEFLIYFQGNSAPDKSGLPSDRFSAERTGGSVSTLTIQRTQQEDSAVYLCASSLSGAPQHFGDGTRLSIL.

As concerns this clonotype: At one end the junction does not follow the germline gene, possibly because of a read error. The J gene is TRBJ2-3, the V gene TRBV13; D ambiguous. The CDR3 has 13 amino acids. In germline, CDR1 is PRHDT, CDR2 FYEKMQ (reference sequence). The DNA of the CDR3 is TGTGCCAGCGGCTTACCTGAGACAGATACGCAGTATTTT. This sequence encodes CASGLPETDTQYF. The whole variable domain, remainder taken from reference TRBV13 and TRBJ2-3, is AAGVIQSPRHLIKEKRETATLKCYPIPRHDTVYWYQQGPGQDPQFLISFYEKMQSDKGSIPDRFSAQQFSDYHSELNMSSLELGDSALYFCASGLPETDTQYFGPGTRLTVL.

This clonotype came up many times. The rearrangement links TRBV6-1 to TRBJ2-7, with D perhaps being TRBD1 or TRBD2 (5 bases each). The CDR3 covers 14 residues. The germline V and J ends were trimmed by 6 bases and 1 base, with 13 bases remaining between them. CDR1 is MNHNS, CDR2 SASEGT, per germline. This CDR3 is CASSPGTYSYEQYF. CDR3 in DNA: TGTGCCAGCAGCCCAGGGACCTATTCCTACGAGCAGTACTTC.

This clonotype has just a few counts. The chain employs TRBV7-3 and TRBJ2-3, with D unresolved. CDR1 is SGHTA, CDR2 FQGTGA, per germline. V shed 0 bases and J shed 0 bases, with 13 bases lying between them. CDR3 size: 17 residues. In DNA form, the CDR3 reads TGTGCCAGCAGCTTAACGATTGATCCGGATAGCACAGATACGCAGTATTTT. It translates to CASSLTIDPDSTDTQYF.

This clonotype was seen only a few times. The CDR3 loop is CASSPLLAGCEQYF. In DNA form, the CDR3 reads TGCGCCAGCAGCCCTCTACTAGCGGGATGTGAGCAGTACTTC. The chain combines TRBV4-3 with TRBJ2-7; 10 bases fit TRBD2. J lost 7 bases, V lost 4 bases, and 7 bases had no gene match. CDR3 length equals 14 residues. The V gene's germline CDR1 is LGHNA and CDR2 YSLEER.

The chain employs TRBV7-9 and TRBJ1-2, with D uncertain. V was clipped by 2 bases and J by 0 bases, with 7 bases between them. Germline V gene lookup returns CDR1 SEHNR and CDR2 FQNEAQ (reference sequence). This CDR3 spans 14 amino acids. CDR3 amino acids: CASSLLVSNYGYTF. The CDR3 nucleotides read TGTGCCAGCAGCTTACTGGTTTCTAACTATGGCTACACCTTC.

This clonotype was detected only a few times. The CDR3 DNA reads as TGTGCCAGCAGAAGCAGGGCGATCTCCCACCACCGGCAGTTCTTC. It codes for CASRSRAISHHRQFF. The chain couples TRBV6-2 or TRBV6-3 to TRBJ2-1, with D possibly TRBD1 on 5 matching bases. Germline CDR1 and CDR2: MNHEY and SVGEGT. CDR3 size: 15 residues. V gave up 6 bases and J gave up 12 bases, with 24 bases separating them.

With regard to this clonotype: One base away lies a much larger clone, so this may be a sequencing read error. This chain uses TRBV6-2 or TRBV6-3 with TRBJ2-3; 7 bases fit TRBD2. This CDR3 is 14 amino acids long. CDR1 MNHEY and CDR2 SVGEGT come from the germline V gene. After removal of 6 bases from V and 2 bases from J, the junction contained 5 bases not matched to a gene. The CDR3: CASSGGTATDTQYF. CDR3 coding DNA: TGTGCCAGCAGCGGGGGGACCGCCACAGATACGCAGTATTTT.

This clonotype was counted ten times or more. The rearrangement joins TRBV7-9 to TRBJ2-7, with unresolved D. Germline V gene sequence: CDR1 SEHNR, CDR2 FQNEAQ (reference sequence). The V end lost 1 base, the J end lost 6 bases, and 4 bases lay between the germline ends. The CDR3 contains 11 residues. The CDR3 sequence: CASSLGAEQYF. For the CDR3, the DNA is TGTGCCAGCAGCTTAGGGGCCGAGCAGTACTTC.

Turning to this clonotype: A single base is all that separates this from a far larger clone, so a read error is likely. V and J are TRBV29-1 and TRBJ1-2; D is unresolved. Germline values: CDR1 SQVTM, CDR2 ANQGSEA. The CDR3 has 11 residues. The CDR3 nucleotides are TGCAGCGTTGGGCAGAACTATGGCCACACCTTC. This encodes CSVGQNYGHTF.

V gene TRBV29-1 combines with J gene TRBJ1-4; D not certain. Germline CDR1 reads SQVTM; CDR2 reads ANQGSEA. The V and J ends lost 4 bases and 3 bases respectively, with 12 bases between them. The CDR3 totals 14 residues. CDR3 in amino acids: CSVVPGASNEKLFF. DNA for the CDR3: TGCAGCGTTGTTCCCGGAGCCTCTAATGAAAAACTGTTTTTT.

This clonotype was seen many times. The V call is TRBV7-2, the J call TRBJ1-2, with a possible D match to TRBD1 (5 bases). Looked up from germline, CDR1 is SGHTA and CDR2 is FQGNSA. V was cut by 8 bases and J by 1 base, with 14 bases left in between. The CDR3 runs to 14 residues. This CDR3 reads CASELKGINYGYTF. The DNA for the CDR3 is TGTGCCAGCGAGTTGAAGGGGATTAACTATGGCTACACCTTC.

The V and J genes are TRBV28 and TRBJ2-7; D gene unclear. CDR3 length: 13 residues. Germline V lookup: CDR1 MDHEN, CDR2 SYDVKM. The germline V and J ends were trimmed by 7 bases and 2 bases, with 12 bases remaining between them. The CDR3 sequence: CASNSSPAYEQYF. CDR3 nucleotides: TGTGCCAGCAATTCCTCTCCCGCCTACGAGCAGTACTTC.

The V gene is TRBV12-3 or TRBV12-4, the J gene TRBJ1-5; TRBD1 is a possible D gene (6 bases). V shed 1 base and J shed 5 bases, with 12 bases lying between them. This CDR3 is 15 amino acids long. The CDR3 DNA reads as TGTGCCAGCAGTTTAGTGAGCGCAGGGGATCAGCCCCAGCATTTT. Amino acid sequence: CASSLVSAGDQPQHF.

The V and J genes are TRBV12-3 or TRBV12-4 and TRBJ1-6; TRBD1 agrees at 8 bases. Trimming took 1 base from V and 9 from J; bases not matched to a gene: 8. The CDR3 runs 16 residues. The CDR3 sequence is CASSLDGQGAGSPLHF. CDR3 in DNA: TGTGCCAGCAGTTTAGACGGACAGGGTGCGGGTTCACCCCTCCACTTT.

This chain connects TRBV19 to TRBJ1-2; 11 bases are shared with TRBD1. This CDR3 has 17 residues. Per germline, CDR1 LNHDA and CDR2 SQIVND (reference sequence). J was trimmed by 2 bases and V by 6 bases; bases with no gene match: 11. This chain's CDR3 is CASSHPPGQGANYGYTF. The DNA for the CDR3 is TGTGCCAGTAGCCACCCGCCTGGACAGGGGGCGAACTATGGCTACACCTTC.

Regarding this clonotype: An end of the junction does not agree with germline; a read error may underlie this. V and J are TRBV6-2 or TRBV6-3 and TRBJ2-2; D call uncertain. The CDR3 has 16 residues. Germline V CDR1 and CDR2: MNHEY, SVGEGT. CDR3 sequence (DNA): TGTGCAAGCAGTTACCCCCTCGGAGCCTCCACCGGGGAGCTGTTTTTT. Its translation is CASSYPLGASTGELFF.

This sequence joins TRBV25-1 and TRBJ1-1, with D uncertain. V was trimmed by 0 bases and J by 2 bases, leaving 10 bases between them. CDR1 and CDR2 from the germline V gene are MGHDK and SYGVNS. The CDR3 has 15 amino acids. The CDR3 is CASSEYGGLNTEAFF. The CDR3 nucleotides are TGTGCCAGCAGTGAATACGGCGGGTTAAACACTGAAGCTTTCTTT.

This clonotype was counted between two and nine times. The rearrangement uses TRBV4-3 and TRBJ2-1, with TRBD1 identical over 7 bases. Trimming cost V 0 bases and J 4 bases; bases outside gene matches: 9. CDR1 is LGHNA, CDR2 YSLEER, per germline. The CDR3 sequence is 17 residues long. CDR3 protein: CASSQDRDGTEYNEQFF. The CDR3 DNA reads as TGCGCCAGCAGCCAAGATCGAGATGGGACAGAATACAATGAGCAGTTCTTC.

The chain carries TRBV5-5 and TRBJ2-7; D is possibly TRBD2 (6 bases). The length of the CDR3 is 14 residues. Germline CDR1 SGHKS, CDR2 YYEKEE (reference sequence). V lost 2 bases and J lost 6, with 15 bases in between. CDR3 in DNA: TGTGCCAGCAGCTTTACGGGGGAGAACTGCGAGCAGTACTTC. Its translation: CASSFTGENCEQYF.

This chain links TRBV10-3 with TRBJ2-4, with a weak D call TRBD1 (6 bases). The J call is doubtful: the DNA matches TRBJ2-7 better. The CDR3 covers 14 residues. Germline CDR1 reads ENHRY; CDR2 reads SYGVKD. This CDR3 reads CAITPGVNQVEQYF. CDR3 nucleotide sequence: TGTGCCATCACGCCAGGGGTCAATCAGGTCGAGCAGTACTTC.

V usage is TRBV30 and J usage is TRBJ1-5, with no clear D. CDR3 length equals 13 residues. The germline gives CDR1 GTSNPN, CDR2 SVGIG (reference sequence). V dropped 1 base and J dropped 2 bases, with 6 bases sitting between them. CDR3 bases: TGTGCCTGGAGTGGGGAAGGCAATCAGCCCCAGCATTTT. Its translation is CAWSGEGNQPQHF.

The rearrangement links TRBV7-4 to TRBJ1-2, with D possibly matching TRBD1 (5 bases). V dropped 1 base and J dropped 9 bases, with 21 bases sitting between them. The CDR3 runs to 16 residues. CDR1 SGHVT and CDR2 SQSDAQ come from the germline V gene. CDR3 coding DNA: TGTGCCAGCAGCTTAGTGGCCAGCAGAAGGCCAGGGAGCTACACCTTC. Translated: CASSLVASRRPGSYTF.

J is TRBJ2-7 and V is TRBV7-2; tentatively, D is TRBD1 (5 bases). The V gene lost 1 base and the J gene lost 7 bases, with 11 bases spanning the gap. Germline CDR1 reads SGHTA; CDR2 reads FQGNSA. This CDR3 region has 13 residues. CDR3 in amino acids: CASSLDRQREQYF. In DNA, the CDR3 is TGTGCCAGCAGCTTAGACAGGCAAAGGGAGCAGTACTTC.

In regard to this clonotype: Germline and junction disagree at one end, which may indicate a read error. This chain connects TRBV7-9 to TRBJ1-1, with TRBD1 identical over 8 bases. Looked up from germline, CDR1 is SEHNR and CDR2 is FQNEAQ (reference sequence). This CDR3 is 15 amino acids long. Here the CDR3 DNA reads TGTGCCAACAGCATCTCGACAGGGGTTGGGGCTGAAGCTTTCTTT. Encoded protein: CANSISTGVGAEAFF.

There are a few counts of this clonotype. V gene TRBV11-1 combines with J gene TRBJ2-2; D gene uncertain. Germline loops: CDR1 SGHAT, CDR2 FQDESV (reference sequence). V lost 4 bases, J lost 4 bases, and 4 bases lay in between. CDR3 length: 12 residues. In nucleotides, the CDR3 is TGTGCCAGCAGCTCGACCACCGGGGAGCTGTTTTTT. Its protein is CASSSTTGELFF. Full variable domain (missing parts from reference TRBV11-1 and TRBJ2-2): EAEVAQSPRYKITEKSQAVAFWCDPISGHATLYWYRQILGQGPELLVQFQDESVVDDSQLPKDRFSAERLKGVDSTLKIQPAELGDSAMYLCASSSTTGELFFGEGSRLTVL.